This TCR beta chain originates from a study of cytomegalovirus exposure and HLA in healthy donors. Study results and limitations: Among TCR beta chains, those listed as cytomegalovirus-associated numbered about 150. HLA alleles were associated with 15,000 to 20,000 TCR beta sequences in a later analysis at 0.05 false discovery rate. There was a cluster of highly shared sequence variants that was likely a sequencing artifact. Most sequenced TCRs were rare (though some public TCRs occurred in many donors).

This clone was seen only a few times. Its antigen is unknown. Vbeta (60) and Jbeta (13) primers were used in the PCR. Profiled with immunoSEQ multiplex PCR; TCRdb holds only in-frame clones, not every one. The sample shows 300,000 or so clones, almost 85% of them seen only once. V lost 2 bases to trimming and J lost 4 bases; unmatched junction nucleotides: 8. The CDR3 runs 16 residues. Germline V lookup: CDR1 MNHEY, CDR2 SMNVEV (reference sequence). The sample taken for sequencing was PBMCs. The TCR was taken from a woman in her thirties or forties in good health and CMV-seropositive. V gene TRBV27 combines with J gene TRBJ1-5, with 7 bases that match TRBD1. CDR3 region: CASSLTRQGGNQPQHF. As DNA, the CDR3 is TGTGCCAGCAGTTTAACTAGACAGGGAGGTAATCAGCCCCAGCATTTT.